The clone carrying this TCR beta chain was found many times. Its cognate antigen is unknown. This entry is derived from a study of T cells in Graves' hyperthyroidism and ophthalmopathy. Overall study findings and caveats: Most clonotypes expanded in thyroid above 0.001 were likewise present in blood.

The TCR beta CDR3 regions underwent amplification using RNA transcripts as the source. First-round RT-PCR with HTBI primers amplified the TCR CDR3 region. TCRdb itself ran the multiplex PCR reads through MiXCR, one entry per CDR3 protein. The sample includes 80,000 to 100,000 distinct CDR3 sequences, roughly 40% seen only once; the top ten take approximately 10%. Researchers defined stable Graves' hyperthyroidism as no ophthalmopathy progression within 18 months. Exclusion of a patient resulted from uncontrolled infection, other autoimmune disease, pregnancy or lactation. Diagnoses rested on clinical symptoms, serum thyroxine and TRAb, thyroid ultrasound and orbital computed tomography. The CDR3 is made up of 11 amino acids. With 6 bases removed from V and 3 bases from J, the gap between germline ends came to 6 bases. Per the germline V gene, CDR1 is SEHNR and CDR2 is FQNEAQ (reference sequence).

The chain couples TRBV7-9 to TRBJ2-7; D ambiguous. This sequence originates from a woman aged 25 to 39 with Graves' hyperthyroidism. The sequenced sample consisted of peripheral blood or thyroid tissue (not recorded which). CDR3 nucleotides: TGTGCCAGCAGATACCGCTACGAGCAGTACTTC. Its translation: CASRYRYEQYF.